The clone carrying this TCR beta chain was picked up many times. Antigen unknown. The trim removed 4 bases at V and 7 bases at J, leaving 6 bases unmatched. The germline V gene has CDR1 SQVTM and CDR2 ANQGSEA. This CDR3 has 13 residues. Attached unique molecular identifiers marked individual cDNA molecules. Each CDR3 protein gets one entry after TCRdb re-called the 5' RACE reads with MiXCR. Among about 64,000 distinct CDR3 sequences listed, over 4% were seen once. This entry comes from a study of early T cells in non-severe SARS-CoV-2 infection. Across the whole study: RNA in bulk from unsorted whole blood was sequenced, and chains were unpaired. Study results and limitations: VDJdb matching skewed toward anti-spike CD8 responses, missing private and CD4 specificities.

What was sequenced was whole blood. This TCR derives from an adult who was a healthcare worker with PCR-confirmed SARS-CoV-2 infection or an uninfected control (not recorded which). The chain is built from TRBV29-1 and TRBJ2-1; 8 bases line up with TRBD1. CDR3 protein: CSVAQGAVNEQFF. The CDR3 bases are TGCAGCGTTGCGCAGGGGGCCGTTAATGAGCAGTTCTTC.